Shown below are 5 T cell receptor beta chains from a single sample sequenced in a study of cytomegalovirus exposure and HLA in healthy donors. Primers for the PCR totalled 60 Vbeta and 13 Jbeta. TCRdb's table, derived via immunoSEQ multiplex PCR, lists solely in-frame clones and lacks some. Of around 140,000 clones in the sample, roughly three quarters are singletons; the top ten hold around 0.99%. Sequencing was performed on PBMCs. All receptors derive from a male donor in good health and CMV-seronegative.

The J gene is TRBJ2-3, the V gene TRBV21-1; the listed D gene, TRBD2, was not tested against the DNA. TRBV21-1 is a pseudogene locus. The CDR3 consists of 16 residues. The CDR3 nucleotides read TGTGCCAGCAGCAAACCCCCGGGATTTTGCACAGATACGCAGTATTTT. It yields the protein CASSKPPGFCTDTQYF.

The rearrangement links TRBV7-2 to TRBJ1-4; D unresolved. Germline-derived CDR1 and CDR2 are SGHTA and FQGNSA. This CDR3 region has 16 residues. Trimming removed 1 base from V and 5 bases from J, with 14 bases in between. In DNA form, the CDR3 reads TGTGCCAGCAGCTTAGTTACGGGGTTACTAAATGAAAAACTGTTTTTT. This codes for CASSLVTGLLNEKLFF.

This clone has a single count. The chain couples TRBV2 to TRBJ1-6, with a weak D call TRBD1 (5 bases). Germline-derived CDR1 and CDR2 are SNHLY and FYNNEI. Trimming took off 6 bases at V and 0 bases at J, with 12 bases between the two ends. The CDR3 spans 16 residues. The CDR3 region is CASSQTGSSYNSPLHF. The CDR3 nucleotides are TGTGCCAGCAGCCAAACAGGTAGCTCCTATAATTCACCCCTCCACTTT.

This clone has a single count. The V and J genes are TRBV2 and TRBJ2-7, with 7 bases matching TRBD2. The CDR3 is 13 amino acids. V dropped 6 bases and J dropped 1; count of bases not matched to a gene: 3. The V gene's germline CDR1 is SNHLY and CDR2 FYNNEI. CDR3 nucleotide sequence: TGTGCCAGCAGCTTGGGGGGGTCCTACGAGCAGTACTTC. Translating it yields CASSLGGSYEQYF.

J is TRBJ2-5 and V is TRBV7-9, with TRBD1 matching over 8 bases. This CDR3 has 15 amino acids. V shed 1 base, J shed 4 bases, and the junction held 5 bases outside the gene matches. Germline V lookup: CDR1 SEHNR, CDR2 FQNEAQ (reference sequence). The CDR3 bases are TGTGCCAGCAGCTTAGGAAGCAGGGGGCGAGAGACCCAGTACTTC. This sequence encodes CASSLGSRGRETQYF.